This record concerns one T cell receptor beta chain sequence. What it binds is not known. Primers for the PCR totalled 60 Vbeta and 13 Jbeta. The table came from immunoSEQ multiplex PCR; TCRdb's copy has only in-frame clones and leaves some out. The sample has about 120,000 clones, roughly three fifths seen once; the top ten hold roughly 10%. CDR1 is MNHEY and CDR2 is SVGAGI in the germline V gene. V was clipped by 2 bases and J by 10 bases, with 11 bases between them. CDR3 length: 12 residues. These data originate in a study of cytomegalovirus exposure and HLA in healthy donors. Findings of the study overall: By a later analysis, the bulk of CMV-associated TCR beta chains appeared HLA-restricted. With later analysis, a missense DCLRE1C variant became linked to TCR beta V- and J-gene trimming. Later on, an analysis showed TCR association rates differing by HLA locus, with DRB1 the most and HLA-C the fewest.

The chain has TRBV6-5 and TRBJ1-1; D possibly corresponds to TRBD1 (5 bases). Sequencing was carried out using PBMCs. The origin of this receptor is a man aged 35-49 years in good health and CMV-seropositive. The CDR3 reads CASSYGSGLAFF. CDR3 DNA sequence: TGTGCCAGCAGTTACGGCTCAGGGTTAGCTTTCTTT.